This T cell receptor beta chain was identified in a study of CD8+CD57+ T cells in acquired aplastic anemia. Study-level findings and limits: About 29 shared CD8+ CDR3s appeared highly expressed within patients' immunodominant clones.

This clonotype was seen a few times. Its antigen is not known. The patients chosen for sequencing had shown expansion of CD8+CD57+ cells (detected by flow cytometry). Genomic DNA acted as the template from which TCR beta VDJ combination and CDR3 sequence profiling were carried out. TCRdb itself ran the reads through MiXCR, one entry per CDR3 protein. Among 260,000 or so distinct CDR3 sequences listed, 82% were seen once. Germline values: CDR1 SQVTM, CDR2 ANQGSEA. The CDR3 loop spans 12 amino acids. The V gene lost 6 bases and the J gene lost 7 bases, with 15 bases spanning the gap. The chain couples TRBV29-1 to TRBJ1-2; D is perhaps TRBD1 (6 bases). Sequencing used sorted CD4+, CD8+, or CD8+CD57+ T cells (not recorded which) from PBMCs. This clonotype originated in a human donor with aplastic anemia. CDR3 sequence: CSVEQGIRGYTF. Here the CDR3 DNA reads TGCAGCGTCGAACAGGGTATTCGTGGCTACACCTTC.